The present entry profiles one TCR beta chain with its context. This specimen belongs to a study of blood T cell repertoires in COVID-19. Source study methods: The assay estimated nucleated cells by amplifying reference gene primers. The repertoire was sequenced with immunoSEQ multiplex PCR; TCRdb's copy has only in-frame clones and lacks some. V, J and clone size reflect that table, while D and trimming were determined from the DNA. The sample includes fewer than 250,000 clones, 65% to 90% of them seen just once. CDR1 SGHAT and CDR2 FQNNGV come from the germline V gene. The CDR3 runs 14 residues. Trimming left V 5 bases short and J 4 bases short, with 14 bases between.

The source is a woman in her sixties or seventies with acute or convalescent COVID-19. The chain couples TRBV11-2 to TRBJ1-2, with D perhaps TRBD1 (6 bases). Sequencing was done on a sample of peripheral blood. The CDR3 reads CASSTGTKSYGYTF. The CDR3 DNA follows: TGTGCCAGCAGCACCGGGACAAAAAGCTATGGCTACACCTTC.